Each of the 32 T cell receptor beta chains below was sequenced from the same sample in a study of T cell responses to AZD1222 COVID-19 vaccine. Sequencing used immunoSEQ multiplex PCR; TCRdb keeps in-frame clones, though not all of them. In the table there are roughly 93,000 clones, around 86% of which are singletons. Sequenced material: peripheral blood, taken on day 0 of AZD1222 vaccination. Receptor source: an adult in good health.

The chain carries TRBV2 and TRBJ1-2; D not certain. Germline CDR1 SNHLY, CDR2 FYNNEI. Trimming pared 2 bases from V and 8 bases from J, leaving 21 bases between. The CDR3 covers 16 residues. CDR3 nucleotides: TGTGCCAGCAGTGAATCCCCCCCGGGTTCAGCGGGAGGCTACACCTTC. This sequence encodes CASSESPPGSAGGYTF.

V usage is TRBV2 and J usage is TRBJ1-1, with D uncertain. V gave up 7 bases and J gave up 0 bases, with 12 bases separating them. Germline V gives CDR1 SNHLY, CDR2 FYNNEI. The CDR3 sequence is 14 residues long. The CDR3 bases are TGTGCCAGCACTCTGCGCCGGCTGAACACTGAAGCTTTCTTT. This encodes CASTLRRLNTEAFF.

This rearrangement joins TRBV11-1 to TRBJ2-2; tentative D call: TRBD1 (6 bases). From germline, CDR1 is SGHAT and CDR2 FQDESV (reference sequence). The CDR3 consists of 14 residues. The ends were cut back, 6 bases at V and 1 base at J, with 9 bases in the middle. The CDR3 coding sequence is TGTGCCAGCAGGCAGACAGGGAACACCGGGGAGCTGTTTTTT. Protein product: CASRQTGNTGELFF.

The V gene is TRBV6-4, the J gene TRBJ2-5; tentative D call: TRBD1 (5 bases). CDR3 length: 14 amino acids. Germline CDR1 and CDR2: MRHNA and SNTAGT. The V gene lost 8 bases and the J gene lost 1 base, with 14 bases spanning the gap. The CDR3 nucleotides read TGTGCCAGCGTAACTGGACAACTCCAAGAGACCCAGTACTTC. Amino acids: CASVTGQLQETQYF.

This rearrangement joins TRBV7-2 to TRBJ1-1; TRBD1 matches 7 bases. Looked up from germline, CDR1 is SGHTA and CDR2 is FQGNSA. This CDR3 has 14 residues. V shed 3 bases, J shed 6 bases, and the junction held 7 bases outside the gene matches. The CDR3 loop reads CASSFTGDGAEAFF. The CDR3 nucleotides read TGTGCCAGCAGCTTCACAGGGGATGGGGCTGAAGCTTTCTTT.

The rearrangement uses TRBV11-2 and TRBJ1-2; D unresolved. The CDR3 sequence is 12 residues long. Trimming shortened V by 0 bases and J by 5 bases, and 4 bases separated the two germline ends. Germline CDR1 is SGHAT and CDR2 is FQNNGV. For the CDR3, the DNA is TGTGCCAGCAGCTTAGAAGGGTATGGCTACACCTTC. Protein sequence: CASSLEGYGYTF.

The DNA for the CDR3 is TGTGCCAGCAGCCAAGTTGCCGGCTCTGGAAACACCATATATTTT. This translates into CASSQVAGSGNTIYF. V usage is TRBV14 and J usage is TRBJ1-3; D is unresolved. The CDR3 sequence is 15 residues long. The V end lost 1 base, the J end lost 0 bases, and 7 bases lay between the germline ends. From germline, CDR1 is SGHDN and CDR2 FVKESK.

This rearrangement joins TRBV7-9 to TRBJ2-7, with 7 nucleotides matching TRBD2. After removal of 5 bases from V and 9 bases from J, the junction contained 10 bases not matched to a gene. The CDR3 has 13 amino acids. The germline V gene has CDR1 SEHNR and CDR2 FQNEAQ (reference sequence). CDR3 in amino acids: CASSPGRVSVQYF. The DNA of the CDR3 is TGTGCCAGCAGCCCTGGGAGGGTATCTGTGCAGTACTTC.

A word on this clone: An end of the junction does not agree with germline; a read error may underlie this. The chain couples TRBV7-9 to TRBJ1-4; D uncertain. CDR3 size: 12 residues. CDR1 and CDR2 (germline): SEHNR, FQNEAQ (reference sequence). CDR3 DNA sequence: TGTGCCAGCAGCTTAGGAAATGGAAAACTGTTTTTT. Translation: CASSLGNGKLFF.

The CDR3 DNA is TGTGCCAGCAGCTCCAAAGGGGGGACAGGGGAGAACACTGAAGCTTTCTTT. Protein product: CASSSKGGTGENTEAFF. This rearrangement joins TRBV7-9 to TRBJ1-1; the match to TRBD1 covers 10 bases. The CDR3 is made up of 17 amino acids. Unmatched junction bases numbered 9, after V lost 4 bases and J lost 1 base. Per germline, CDR1 SEHNR and CDR2 FQNEAQ (reference sequence).

This clone has ten or more counts. The chain links TRBV11-2 to TRBJ2-1, with 7 bases aligning to TRBD1. V lost 0 bases to trimming and J lost 4 bases; unmatched junction nucleotides: 6. CDR1 is SGHAT and CDR2 is FQNNGV in the germline V gene. This CDR3 comprises 16 residues. CDR3: CASSLDWRRGYNEQFF. CDR3 nucleotides: TGTGCCAGCAGCTTAGATTGGCGCAGGGGGTACAATGAGCAGTTCTTC.

This chain joins TRBV5-1 and TRBJ2-7, with 8 bases aligning to TRBD2. After removal of 3 bases from V and 2 bases from J, the junction contained 10 bases not matched to a gene. The CDR3 spans 16 residues. Germline CDR1 SGHRS, CDR2 YFSETQ. This CDR3 reads CASSWEVGGGPYEQYF. The CDR3 DNA is TGCGCCAGCAGCTGGGAGGTCGGCGGGGGGCCCTACGAGCAGTACTTC.

The chain recombines TRBV5-1 with TRBJ1-2; the D gene is possibly TRBD1 (6 bases). V lost 5 bases and J lost 6, with 14 bases in between. The CDR3 sequence is 13 residues long. Germline values: CDR1 SGHRS, CDR2 YFSETQ. The CDR3 DNA follows: TGCGCCAGCAGTACACAGGGAGCGGATGGCTACACCTTC. Amino acids: CASSTQGADGYTF.

V gene TRBV2 combines with J gene TRBJ1-4, with a tentative D call TRBD1 (5 bases). Per the germline V gene, CDR1 is SNHLY and CDR2 is FYNNEI. The CDR3 contains 15 residues. The V end lost 1 base, the J end lost 7 bases, and 13 bases lay between the germline ends. This CDR3 is CASSEDRFLREKLFF. The CDR3 DNA reads TGTGCCAGCAGTGAAGACAGGTTTCTTCGTGAAAAACTGTTTTTT.

The chain has TRBV5-6 and TRBJ2-7; D might be TRBD2 (7 bases). Germline V CDR1 and CDR2: SGHDT, YYEEEE. The CDR3 totals 17 residues. With 3 bases removed from V and 2 bases from J, the gap between germline ends came to 21 bases. CDR3 protein: CASSSLGGGPSTYEQYF. CDR3 DNA: TGTGCCAGCAGCTCCCTGGGCGGGGGCCCCAGCACCTACGAGCAGTACTTC.

V and J are TRBV29-1 and TRBJ2-1; D is unresolved. V was clipped by 1 base and J by 8 bases, with 3 bases between them. Germline V gives CDR1 SQVTM, CDR2 ANQGSEA. The CDR3 has 10 residues. The CDR3: CSVEVYEQFF. The CDR3 DNA follows: TGCAGCGTTGAAGTCTATGAGCAGTTCTTC.

The chain recombines TRBV5-5 with TRBJ1-3, with D unclear. The CDR3 is 13 amino acids. V gave up 0 bases and J gave up 7 bases, with 8 bases separating them. CDR1 SGHKS and CDR2 YYEKEE come from the germline V gene (reference sequence). The CDR3 loop reads CASSLAGRNTIYF. The CDR3 nucleotides read TGTGCCAGCAGCTTGGCCGGTCGGAACACCATATATTTT. Complete variable domain (other parts from reference TRBV5-5 and TRBJ1-3): DAGVTQSPTHLIKTRGQQVTLRCSPISGHKSVSWYQQVLGQGPQFIFQYYEKEERGRGNFPDRFSARQFPNYSSELNVNALLLGDSALYLCASSLAGRNTIYFGEGSWLTVV.

Turning to this clone: Other nucleotide sequences from this sample produce the same CDR3. CDR3 coding DNA: TGTGCCAGCAGCGAACAGGGTCGGTATGGCTACACCTTC. It specifies CASSEQGRYGYTF. The genes are TRBV12-3 or TRBV12-4 and TRBJ1-2; D possibly corresponds to TRBD1 (6 bases). CDR3 size: 13 residues. V lost 6 bases, J lost 5 bases, and 13 bases lay in between.

The rearrangement joins TRBV6-1 to TRBJ2-5, with 11 bases lining up with TRBD2. The CDR3 totals 16 residues. Per germline, CDR1 MNHNS and CDR2 SASEGT. Trimming took 3 bases from V and 5 from J; bases not matched to a gene: 8. CDR3 region: CASSDFLAGGWETQYF. CDR3 coding DNA: TGTGCCAGCAGTGACTTCTTAGCGGGGGGGTGGGAGACCCAGTACTTC.

CDR3 in DNA: TGTGCCAGTATCGGGGAGGCCATCAATCAGCCCCAGCATTTT. It codes for CASIGEAINQPQHF. The genes are TRBV19 and TRBJ1-5; D is ambiguous. The germline V gene has CDR1 LNHDA and CDR2 SQIVND (reference sequence). Trimming took off 7 bases at V and 3 bases at J, with 13 bases between the two ends. The CDR3 totals 14 residues.

In DNA form, the CDR3 reads TGTGCCAGCAGCCCGCAGGGAACTACCCAAGAGACCCAGTACTTC. It yields the protein CASSPQGTTQETQYF. This chain uses TRBV9 with TRBJ2-5; D may be TRBD1 (5 bases). V lost 4 bases, J lost 1 base, and 14 bases lay in between. Looked up from germline, CDR1 is SGDLS and CDR2 is YYNGEE. CDR3 length: 15 residues.

This clone has a single count. The rearrangement links TRBV7-9 to TRBJ1-4; D is perhaps TRBD1 (5 bases). CDR1 is SEHNR and CDR2 is FQNEAQ in the germline V gene (reference sequence). V was shortened by 0 bases and J by 4 bases, with 9 bases between the two germline ends. CDR3 length equals 15 residues. This chain's CDR3 is CASSLAGASNEKLFF. The CDR3 DNA is TGTGCCAGCAGCTTAGCTGGGGCGAGTAATGAAAAACTGTTTTTT.

V gene TRBV5-4 combines with J gene TRBJ1-1, with TRBD1 as a possible D gene (5 bases). Deletions cut 4 bases from V and 1 base from J, with 8 bases between. Germline loops: CDR1 SGHNT, CDR2 YYREEE (reference sequence). The length of the CDR3 is 13 residues. In DNA form, the CDR3 reads TGTGCCAGCAGCAACCAGGGGAACACTGAAGCTTTCTTT. Protein sequence: CASSNQGNTEAFF.

This chain links TRBV9 with TRBJ2-5; possible D gene TRBD2, 6 bases. Germline-derived CDR1 and CDR2 are SGDLS and YYNGEE. The length of the CDR3 is 15 residues. V shed 0 bases and J shed 5 bases, with 14 bases lying between them. The CDR3 sequence: CASSVDGGMSETQYF. CDR3 DNA sequence: TGTGCCAGCAGCGTAGATGGGGGGATGAGTGAGACCCAGTACTTC. The complete variable domain, with remaining parts taken from reference TRBV9 and TRBJ2-5, reads DSGVTQTPKHLITATGQRVTLRCSPRSGDLSVYWYQQSLDQGLQFLIQYYNGEERAKGNILERFSAQQFPDLHSELNLSSLELGDSALYFCASSVDGGMSETQYFGPGTRLLVL.

The rearrangement joins TRBV6-2 or TRBV6-3 to TRBJ2-1, with D unresolved. Deletions cut 5 bases from V and 10 bases from J, with 9 bases between. The CDR3 is made up of 11 amino acids. Germline V gene data show CDR1 as MNHEY and CDR2 as SVGEGT. Here the CDR3 DNA reads TGTGCCAGCAGTCTCTCTCGAGAGCAGTTCTTC. This sequence encodes CASSLSREQFF.

The chain is built from TRBV6-5 and TRBJ1-2; D gene uncertain. The V gene's germline CDR1 is MNHEY and CDR2 SVGAGI. CDR3 length equals 11 residues. V lost 7 bases, J lost 4 bases, and 7 bases lay in between. In DNA form, the CDR3 reads TGTGCCAGCAAGGAAGGCTATGGCTACACCTTC. Translating it yields CASKEGYGYTF.

This rearrangement joins TRBV14 to TRBJ2-5; perhaps TRBD2 as D (6 bases). Looked up from germline, CDR1 is SGHDN and CDR2 is FVKESK. The CDR3 spans 15 residues. V was trimmed by 1 base and J by 5 bases, leaving 14 bases between them. DNA of the CDR3: TGTGCCAGCAGCCAAGCGGGACTTCCCTCGGAGACCCAGTACTTC. Amino acid sequence: CASSQAGLPSETQYF. Together with reference TRBV14 and TRBJ2-5, the CDR3 gives the full variable domain: EAGVTQFPSHSVIEKGQTVTLRCDPISGHDNLYWYRRVMGKEIKFLLHFVKESKQDESGMPNNRFLAERTGGTYSTLKVQPAELEDSGVYFCASSQAGLPSETQYFGPGTRLLVL.

This clone was recorded only once. The chain couples TRBV6-5 to TRBJ1-4; maybe TRBD1 (5 bases). CDR3 length: 15 amino acids. Trimming pared 5 bases from V and 4 bases from J, leaving 14 bases between. The germline V gene has CDR1 MNHEY and CDR2 SVGAGI. The CDR3 is CASSTRDRGNEKLFF. The CDR3 nucleotides are TGTGCCAGCAGTACCCGGGACCGCGGTAATGAAAAACTGTTTTTT.

This CDR3 is CASSTLLDGGSPLHF. CDR3 DNA: TGTGCCAGTAGTACCCTATTAGACGGGGGGTCACCCCTCCACTTT. V and J are TRBV19 and TRBJ1-6; TRBD1 is a possible D gene (5 bases). Trimming took 4 bases from V and 10 from J, leaving 17 bases between them. In germline, CDR1 is LNHDA, CDR2 SQIVND (reference sequence). The CDR3 length is 15 residues.

The chain joins TRBV25-1 to TRBJ2-1, with 8 bases lining up with TRBD2. This CDR3 is 14 amino acids long. Germline V gene data show CDR1 as MGHDK and CDR2 as SYGVNS. J was trimmed by 8 bases and V by 4 bases; bases with no gene match: 7. In DNA, the CDR3 is TGTGCCAGCAGTGTTGCGGGAGGCTTAGATGAGCAGTTCTTC. It encodes CASSVAGGLDEQFF.

The V gene is TRBV10-3, the J gene TRBJ1-1; D unresolved. V lost 0 bases and J lost 1, with 6 bases in between. CDR3 length equals 14 residues. CDR1 is ENHRY and CDR2 is SYGVKD in the germline V gene. The CDR3: CAISESGSNTEAFF. The CDR3 DNA follows: TGTGCCATCAGTGAGTCCGGATCGAACACTGAAGCTTTCTTT.

The rearrangement links TRBV19 to TRBJ1-5; maybe TRBD1 (5 bases). CDR1 is LNHDA, CDR2 SQIVND, per germline (reference sequence). Deletions cut 4 bases from V and 2 bases from J, with 15 bases between. CDR3 length equals 16 residues. The CDR3 DNA reads as TGTGCCAGTAGTACCCAGGGTCGCGGGGGCAATCAGCCCCAGCATTTT. It translates to CASSTQGRGGNQPQHF.